Given below is one T cell receptor (beta chain) in context. This specimen belongs to a study of early T cells in non-severe SARS-CoV-2 infection. This CDR3 comprises 14 residues. V was clipped by 5 bases and J by 6 bases, with 15 bases between them. TCRdb reprocessed the 5' RACE reads with MiXCR, giving one entry per CDR3 protein. In the table there are roughly 35,000 distinct CDR3 sequences, roughly 6.2% of which are singletons. V and J are TRBV12-3 or TRBV12-4 and TRBJ2-3; D is tentatively TRBD1 or TRBD2 (5 bases each). The source is an adult who was a healthcare worker with PCR-confirmed SARS-CoV-2 infection or an uninfected control (not recorded which). Source material: whole blood. For the CDR3, the DNA is TGTGCCAGCAGTCTAGGGACCCCAGCGGATACGCAGTATTTT. This translates into CASSLGTPADTQYF.